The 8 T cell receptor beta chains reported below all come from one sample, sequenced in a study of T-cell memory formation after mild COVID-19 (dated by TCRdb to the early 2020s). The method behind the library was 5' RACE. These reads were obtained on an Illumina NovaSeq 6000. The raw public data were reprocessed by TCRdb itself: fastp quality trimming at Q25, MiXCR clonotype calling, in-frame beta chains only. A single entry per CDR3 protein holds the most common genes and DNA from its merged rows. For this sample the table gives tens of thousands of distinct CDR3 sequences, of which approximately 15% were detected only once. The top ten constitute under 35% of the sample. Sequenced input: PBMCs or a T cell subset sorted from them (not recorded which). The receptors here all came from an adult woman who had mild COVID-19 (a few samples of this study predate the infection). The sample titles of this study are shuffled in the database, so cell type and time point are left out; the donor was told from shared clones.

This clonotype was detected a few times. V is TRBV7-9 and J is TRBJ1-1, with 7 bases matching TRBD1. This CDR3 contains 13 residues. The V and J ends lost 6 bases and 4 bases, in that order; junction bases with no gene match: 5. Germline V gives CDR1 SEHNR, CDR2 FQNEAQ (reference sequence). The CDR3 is CASSINRGTEAFF. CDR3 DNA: TGTGCCAGCAGTATAAACAGGGGCACTGAAGCTTTCTTT.

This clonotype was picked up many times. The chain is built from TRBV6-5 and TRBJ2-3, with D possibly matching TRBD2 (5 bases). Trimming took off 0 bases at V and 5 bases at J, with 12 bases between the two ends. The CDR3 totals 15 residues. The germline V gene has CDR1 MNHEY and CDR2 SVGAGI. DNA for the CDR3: TGTGCCAGCAGTTACTCAGGTCTAGCTGAAGATACGCAGTATTTT. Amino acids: CASSYSGLAEDTQYF.

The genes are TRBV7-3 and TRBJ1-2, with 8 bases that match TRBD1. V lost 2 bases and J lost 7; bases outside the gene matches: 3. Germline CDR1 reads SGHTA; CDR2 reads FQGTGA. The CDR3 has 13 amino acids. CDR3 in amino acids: CASSLGQGGGYTF. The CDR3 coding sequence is TGTGCCAGCAGCTTAGGACAGGGCGGTGGCTACACCTTC.

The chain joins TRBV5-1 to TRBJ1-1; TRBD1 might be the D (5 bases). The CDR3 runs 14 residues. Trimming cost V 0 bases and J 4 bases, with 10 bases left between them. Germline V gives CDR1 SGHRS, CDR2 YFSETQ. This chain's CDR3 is CASSLEHQGTEAFF. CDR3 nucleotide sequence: TGCGCCAGCAGCTTGGAACATCAGGGCACTGAAGCTTTCTTT. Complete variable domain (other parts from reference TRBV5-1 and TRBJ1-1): KAGVTQTPRYLIKTRGQQVTLSCSPISGHRSVSWYQQTPGQGLQFLFEYFSETQRNKGNFPGRFSGRQFSNSRSEMNVSTLELGDSALYLCASSLEHQGTEAFFGQGTRLTVV.

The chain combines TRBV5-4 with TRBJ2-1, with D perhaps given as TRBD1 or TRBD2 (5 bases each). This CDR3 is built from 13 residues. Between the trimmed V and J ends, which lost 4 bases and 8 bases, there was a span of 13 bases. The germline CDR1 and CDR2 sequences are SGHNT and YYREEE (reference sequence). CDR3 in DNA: TGTGCCAGCAGCCCGAGGGGACGGGATGAGCAGTTCTTC. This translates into CASSPRGRDEQFF.

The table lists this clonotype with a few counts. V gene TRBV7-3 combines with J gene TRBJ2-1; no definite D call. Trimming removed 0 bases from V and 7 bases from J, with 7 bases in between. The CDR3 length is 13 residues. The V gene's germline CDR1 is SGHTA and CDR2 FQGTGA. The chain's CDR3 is CASSLTGQNEQFF. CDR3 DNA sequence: TGTGCCAGCAGCTTAACGGGTCAGAATGAGCAGTTCTTC.

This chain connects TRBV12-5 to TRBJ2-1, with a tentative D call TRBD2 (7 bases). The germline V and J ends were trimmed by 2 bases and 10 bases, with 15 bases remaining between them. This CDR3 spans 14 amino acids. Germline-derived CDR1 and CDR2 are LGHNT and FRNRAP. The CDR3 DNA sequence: TGTGCTAGTGGTTTGTCGGGGGGCTTAGTAGAGCAGTTCTTC. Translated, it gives CASGLSGGLVEQFF.

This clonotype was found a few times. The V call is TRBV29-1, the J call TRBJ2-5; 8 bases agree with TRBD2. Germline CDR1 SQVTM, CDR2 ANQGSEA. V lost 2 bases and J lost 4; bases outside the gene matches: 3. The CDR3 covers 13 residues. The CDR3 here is CSVEYGTRETQYF. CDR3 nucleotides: TGCAGCGTTGAATATGGGACTAGAGAGACCCAGTACTTC.